A single T cell receptor beta chain is shown here with its context. What it binds is not known. The germline V gene has CDR1 LNHDA and CDR2 SQIVND (reference sequence). Trimming cost V 5 bases and J 4 bases; bases outside gene matches: 5. The CDR3 contains 14 residues. The data are from a study of shared clonotypes between healthy human individuals. At the level of the study: There were three CD4 naive, three CD4 memory, two CD8 naive and one CD8 memory plates per donor.

Study conclusions and caveats: Larger estimated richness was generally seen in naive subsets than in memory subsets. Generation of non-shared clonotypes was less probable than generation of clonotypes shared by all four donors.

In the authors' workflow: ImmunoSEQ yielded junction-only sequences lacking quality scores, so filtering differed. Profiled with immunoSEQ multiplex PCR; TCRdb holds only in-frame clones, not every one. V, J and clone size reflect that table, while D and trimming were determined from the DNA. The data contain over 850,000 clones, about 84% of them singletons. Material: memory CD4+ T cells from PBMCs. Subset reported: CD45RA-negative fraction. The sequence derives from a man between 18 and 35 years old in good health. Some clones in this sample may be carry-over from other donors' samples. The chain couples TRBV19 to TRBJ2-7, with TRBD1 matching 10 bases. The CDR3 reads CASSSRQGAYEQYF. CDR3 DNA sequence: TGTGCCAGTAGTTCCCGACAGGGGGCTTACGAGCAGTACTTC.